These 27 T cell receptor beta chains were sequenced from one sample in a study of siplizumab effects on memory and regulatory T cells. This table comes from immunoSEQ multiplex PCR, and its TCRdb copy is limited to in-frame clones, with some not included. The table has about 80,000 clones, approximately 95% seen once. Sample: CD8+ T cells sorted from blood. These receptor sequences come from a human donor in good health.

V gene TRBV19 combines with J gene TRBJ2-3; the D gene is possibly TRBD1 (5 bases). The germline gives CDR1 LNHDA, CDR2 SQIVND (reference sequence). V was trimmed by 1 base and J by 4 bases, leaving 18 bases between them. The CDR3 has 17 amino acids. The DNA of the CDR3 is TGTGCCAGTAGTATAGCTCGGCAGGGTACCCTCGCAGATACGCAGTATTTT. This sequence encodes CASSIARQGTLADTQYF.

This chain links TRBV27 with TRBJ1-2, with D hard to call. There are 13 residues in the CDR3. CDR1 is MNHEY and CDR2 is SMNVEV in the germline V gene (reference sequence). V was clipped by 5 bases and J by 6 bases, with 13 bases between them. For the CDR3, the DNA is TGTGCCAGCAGTACTACAATAGTCGATGGCTACACCTTC. It is translated as CASSTTIVDGYTF.

This rearrangement joins TRBV27 to TRBJ2-7, with 9 bases matching TRBD1. Losses at the gene ends were 5 bases for V and 3 bases for J; bases not matched to a gene: 5. The CDR3 covers 14 residues. Germline V lookup: CDR1 MNHEY, CDR2 SMNVEV (reference sequence). CDR3 nucleotides: TGTGCCAGCAGTCCGACAGGGGGATTCTACGAGCAGTACTTC. It specifies CASSPTGGFYEQYF.

The chain couples TRBV5-1 to TRBJ2-1; tentatively, D is TRBD2 (5 bases). There are 16 residues in the CDR3. The germline CDR1 and CDR2 sequences are SGHRS and YFSETQ. Trimming stripped 4 bases from V and 0 bases from J, with 14 bases between. The CDR3 DNA reads as TGCGCCAGCAGCGAGGAGTCTAGCCCCTCCTACAATGAGCAGTTCTTC. It encodes CASSEESSPSYNEQFF. The entire variable domain, with the rest obtained from reference TRBV5-1 and TRBJ2-1, is as follows: KAGVTQTPRYLIKTRGQQVTLSCSPISGHRSVSWYQQTPGQGLQFLFEYFSETQRNKGNFPGRFSGRQFSNSRSEMNVSTLELGDSALYLCASSEESSPSYNEQFFGPGTRLTVL.

The chain carries TRBV19 and TRBJ2-7; possibly TRBD1 for D (5 bases). V was cut by 5 bases and J by 5 bases, with 13 bases left in between. CDR3 size: 13 residues. Germline CDR1 is LNHDA and CDR2 is SQIVND (reference sequence). The CDR3 sequence: CASSLPGSNEQYF. In nucleotides, the CDR3 is TGTGCCAGTAGTCTGCCAGGGTCGAACGAGCAGTACTTC.

V usage is TRBV5-1 and J usage is TRBJ2-7; 8 nucleotides align to TRBD2. Germline V gives CDR1 SGHRS, CDR2 YFSETQ. V lost 5 bases and J lost 3; bases outside the gene matches: 4. The CDR3 has 13 amino acids. Here the CDR3 reads CASRWAGGYEQYF. CDR3 bases: TGCGCCAGCAGGTGGGCGGGAGGCTACGAGCAGTACTTC. Filled out from reference TRBV5-1 and TRBJ2-7, the complete variable domain reads KAGVTQTPRYLIKTRGQQVTLSCSPISGHRSVSWYQQTPGQGLQFLFEYFSETQRNKGNFPGRFSGRQFSNSRSEMNVSTLELGDSALYLCASRWAGGYEQYFGPGTRLTVT.

V gene TRBV6-6 combines with J gene TRBJ2-7; 8 positions agree with TRBD1. The CDR3 is 14 residues long. Germline lookup yields CDR1 MNHNY and CDR2 SVGAGI (reference sequence). The ends lost 5 bases at V and 7 bases at J; junction bases unmatched: 10. The CDR3 loop reads CASSGLQGAREQYF. CDR3 in DNA: TGTGCCAGCAGTGGTCTGCAGGGGGCGCGGGAGCAGTACTTC.

This chain uses TRBV2 with TRBJ2-5; D may be TRBD2 (5 bases). From germline, CDR1 is SNHLY and CDR2 FYNNEI. Trimming took off 7 bases at V and 1 base at J, with 7 bases between the two ends. The CDR3 runs to 12 residues. For the CDR3, the DNA is TGTGCCAGCAACGGGGTCCAAGAGACCCAGTACTTC. Its protein product is CASNGVQETQYF.

The rearrangement links TRBV19 to TRBJ1-2, with D tentatively TRBD1 (5 bases). V lost 8 bases to trimming and J lost 4 bases, with 17 bases between them. Germline lookup yields CDR1 LNHDA and CDR2 SQIVND (reference sequence). CDR3 size: 14 residues. The CDR3 reads CASEFGAGGYGYTF. DNA for the CDR3: TGTGCCAGTGAGTTTGGTGCCGGGGGCTATGGCTACACCTTC.

The genes are TRBV12-5 and TRBJ1-2; 9 bases are shared with TRBD1. This CDR3 has 13 residues. Germline V CDR1 and CDR2: LGHNT, FRNRAP. The ends lost 6 bases at V and 6 bases at J; junction bases unmatched: 5. The CDR3, as DNA: TGTGCTAGTGGGTGGGGGACAGGGAATGGCTACACCTTC. Its translation is CASGWGTGNGYTF. The full variable domain, rest sourced from reference TRBV12-5 and TRBJ1-2, is DARVTQTPRHKVTEMGQEVTMRCQPILGHNTVFWYRQTMMQGLELLAYFRNRAPLDDSGMPKDRFSAEMPDATLATLKIQPSEPRDSAVYFCASGWGTGNGYTFGSGTRLTVV.

The chain employs TRBV25-1 and TRBJ2-7; 10 bases are shared with TRBD2. This CDR3 is built from 14 residues. V shed 4 bases, J shed 5 bases, and the junction held 5 bases outside the gene matches. Germline V CDR1 and CDR2: MGHDK, SYGVNS. The CDR3 nucleotides read TGTGCCAGCAGTGGCCTAGCGGGAGCAGACGAGCAGTACTTC. Protein product: CASSGLAGADEQYF.

The chain carries TRBV9 and TRBJ2-3; 9 positions match TRBD2. The J segment lost 4 bases and the V segment lost 4 bases, leaving 4 bases of the junction unmatched. CDR3 length: 14 amino acids. The germline V gene has CDR1 SGDLS and CDR2 YYNGEE. The CDR3, as DNA: TGTGCCAGCAGCACGGGGACTAGCCCAGATACGCAGTATTTT. This sequence encodes CASSTGTSPDTQYF.

The CDR3 nucleotides are TGTGCCAGCAACCCCACAGCGGGAGGGAGCTCCTACAATGAGCAGTTCTTC. This sequence encodes CASNPTAGGSSYNEQFF. The V and J genes are TRBV11-2 and TRBJ2-1, with 10 bases fitting TRBD2. Germline V gene lookup returns CDR1 SGHAT and CDR2 FQNNGV. Trimming cost V 7 bases and J 0 bases; bases outside gene matches: 9. CDR3 length: 17 amino acids.

This sequence joins TRBV25-1 and TRBJ2-7, with D perhaps matching TRBD2 (5 bases). Trimming cost V 4 bases and J 7 bases, with 26 bases left between them. This CDR3 has 17 residues. CDR1 is MGHDK, CDR2 SYGVNS, per germline. CDR3 protein: CASSGDVVISAPGEQYF. CDR3 nucleotides: TGTGCCAGCAGTGGAGACGTGGTGATCTCCGCCCCGGGGGAGCAGTACTTC.

This clone was recorded only once. V usage is TRBV7-8 and J usage is TRBJ1-1, with 7 bases that match TRBD1. The ends lost 6 bases at V and 7 bases at J; junction bases unmatched: 8. The CDR3 sequence is 13 residues long. The germline gives CDR1 SGHVS, CDR2 FQNEAQ. The CDR3 sequence: CASRRISGGEAFF. The CDR3 nucleotides are TGTGCCAGCAGAAGGATATCAGGGGGTGAAGCTTTCTTT.

This rearrangement joins TRBV6-1 to TRBJ1-2, with a possible D match to TRBD1 (6 bases). Germline CDR1 is MNHNS and CDR2 is SASEGT. V was shortened by 4 bases and J by 4 bases, with 13 bases between the two germline ends. This CDR3 is built from 14 residues. Here the CDR3 DNA reads TGTGCCAGCAGTGGGACAGACTACACCTATGGCTACACCTTC. Amino acid sequence: CASSGTDYTYGYTF.

V and J are TRBV11-1 and TRBJ2-7; maybe TRBD2 (5 bases). Germline lookup yields CDR1 SGHAT and CDR2 FQDESV (reference sequence). The CDR3 is made up of 12 amino acids. V was pared by 5 bases and J by 4 bases, with 9 bases between. The CDR3 protein is CASSIGSYEQYF. The CDR3 DNA is TGTGCCAGCAGCATAGGGAGTTACGAGCAGTACTTC.

The rearrangement joins TRBV30 to TRBJ2-7; 10 bases line up with TRBD2. This CDR3 has 12 amino acids. CDR1 is GTSNPN and CDR2 is SVGIG in the germline V gene (reference sequence). Germline trimming cut 5 bases from V and 4 bases from J; bases unmatched to any gene: 2. CDR3 DNA: TGTGCCTGGGGACTAGCGGTTTACGAGCAGTACTTC. The encoded protein is CAWGLAVYEQYF.

The chain uses TRBV7-6 and TRBJ2-7, with TRBD1 as a possible D gene (5 bases). V lost 1 base and J 4 bases, leaving 11 bases between the germline ends. This CDR3 is 14 amino acids long. Per the germline V gene, CDR1 is SGHVS and CDR2 is FNYEAQ. Here the CDR3 reads CASSLGAGWYEQYF. The CDR3 DNA is TGTGCCAGCAGCTTAGGGGCAGGGTGGTACGAGCAGTACTTC.

This clone has a single count. The chain combines TRBV7-6 with TRBJ2-1; 8 bases fit TRBD2. This CDR3 has 16 residues. Germline lookup yields CDR1 SGHVS and CDR2 FNYEAQ. V was clipped by 2 bases and J by 4 bases; unmatched bases: 7. The CDR3 loop reads CASSLLGAGAYNEQFF. In nucleotides, the CDR3 is TGTGCCAGCAGCTTATTGGGAGCGGGAGCTTACAATGAGCAGTTCTTC.

The chain joins TRBV28 to TRBJ2-7; tentatively, D is TRBD2 (6 bases). The germline V and J ends were trimmed by 6 bases and 0 bases, with 18 bases remaining between them. Germline CDR1 MDHEN, CDR2 SYDVKM. The CDR3 runs 16 residues. This CDR3 reads CASRITIGGSSYEQYF. The CDR3 DNA reads TGTGCCAGCAGGATTACGATTGGGGGGAGCTCCTACGAGCAGTACTTC.

The V and J genes are TRBV4-1 and TRBJ2-2, with 10 bases matching TRBD2. The V gene's germline CDR1 is MGHRA and CDR2 YSYEKL. The V and J ends lost 3 bases and 6 bases, in that order; junction bases with no gene match: 4. The CDR3 contains 15 residues. The CDR3 sequence is CASSHTSGKAGELFF. For the CDR3, the DNA is TGCGCCAGCAGCCACACTAGCGGGAAGGCCGGGGAGCTGTTTTTT.

This clone has only one observation. V and J are TRBV28 and TRBJ2-6, with 7 positions matching TRBD1. This CDR3 contains 18 residues. From germline, CDR1 is MDHEN and CDR2 SYDVKM. V gave up 6 bases and J gave up 0 bases; unmatched junction bases: 11. The CDR3 bases are TGTGCCAGCAGCCCCCGACAGGGCCTACCCTCTGGGGCCAACGTCCTGACTTTC. It is translated as CASSPRQGLPSGANVLTF.

V gene TRBV19 combines with J gene TRBJ1-2; 7 nucleotides match TRBD1. CDR1 is LNHDA, CDR2 SQIVND, per germline (reference sequence). CDR3 length: 15 residues. The V and J ends lost 5 bases and 4 bases, in that order; junction bases with no gene match: 10. CDR3 region: CASSSRQGFRYGYTF. The CDR3, as DNA: TGTGCCAGTAGTTCAAGACAGGGCTTTCGCTATGGCTACACCTTC.

The J gene is TRBJ1-2, the V gene TRBV5-1; 7 bases map to TRBD1. The CDR3 contains 14 residues. The junction had 8 bases not matched to a gene; V was cut back by 2 bases and J by 7 bases. CDR1 is SGHRS, CDR2 YFSETQ, per germline. As DNA, the CDR3 is TGCGCCAGCAGCTTTCTCCAAGGGGGCGGTGGCTACACCTTC. Translating it yields CASSFLQGGGGYTF.

The rearrangement links TRBV7-8 to TRBJ2-4; 7 bases match TRBD2. The CDR3 consists of 13 residues. J was trimmed by 7 bases and V by 4 bases; bases with no gene match: 4. Germline V gene lookup returns CDR1 SGHVS and CDR2 FQNEAQ. The CDR3 is CASSSGGGNIQYF. DNA of the CDR3: TGTGCCAGCAGCTCCGGGGGAGGGAACATTCAGTACTTC.

The chain recombines TRBV28 with TRBJ2-1; 7 bases match TRBD2. The V gene end was trimmed by 6 bases and the J gene end by 3 bases; junction bases not matched to a gene: 2. Germline V lookup: CDR1 MDHEN, CDR2 SYDVKM. The CDR3 contains 13 residues. In DNA, the CDR3 is TGTGCCAGCAGGGTAGCGGGCTACAATGAGCAGTTCTTC. Its translation: CASRVAGYNEQFF. The full variable domain, with the rest looked up from reference TRBV28 and TRBJ2-1, is DVKVTQSSRYLVKRTGEKVFLECVQDMDHENMFWYRQDPGLGLRLIYFSYDVKMKEKGDIPEGYSVSREKKERFSLILESASTNQTSMYLCASRVAGYNEQFFGPGTRLTVL.